A selection of T cell receptor beta chains follows, all from one sample in a study of cytomegalovirus exposure and HLA in healthy donors. The protocol was immunoSEQ multiplex PCR, while the TCRdb copy is restricted to in-frame clones and leaves out a portion. Of 73,000 or so clones listed, around 94% are singletons. Material for sequencing was PBMCs. Receptors were obtained from a woman younger than 35 in good health and CMV-seropositive. CDR3s include the opening cysteine and the closing phenylalanine or tryptophan. Fields, in order: V gene, D gene, J gene, CDR3 protein. D genes are given only for firm matches.

>TRBV12-2|-|TRBJ1-2
CASRLARKVAARNYGYTF
>TRBV5-1|-|TRBJ1-1
CASSLAGRNTEAFF
>TRBV28|-|TRBJ2-7
CASSSLREKQYF
>TRBV6-1|-|TRBJ1-2
CASSQALYGYTF
>TRBV29-1|-|TRBJ2-1
CSVGLHSYNEQFF
>TRBV6-5|TRBD1|TRBJ1-2
CASSRETGRNYGYTF
>TRBV7-9|-|TRBJ2-1
CASSLLVSLYNEQFF
>TRBV13|-|TRBJ1-6
CASSPQGSSYNSPLHF
>TRBV5-1|-|TRBJ1-3
CASSQMGGSGNTIYF
>TRBV30|-|TRBJ2-3
CAWSRSHGDTQYF
>TRBV18|-|TRBJ2-5
CASSPPAGIAETQYF
>TRBV27|TRBD1|TRBJ1-2
CASSSFLDREANGYTF
>TRBV29-1|-|TRBJ1-1
CSVEYRLNTEAFF
>TRBV6-1|-|TRBJ1-1
CASSGPTRNTEAFF
>TRBV29-1|-|TRBJ2-7
CSVEISGPGQYF
>TRBV6-1|TRBD1|TRBJ1-1
CASRMGGQGLAIF